The clone carrying this TCR beta chain appeared a few times. The DNA is left out, because the CDR3 cannot be placed on it with certainty; the CDR3 is given as TCRdb lists it. A second roughly 6 to 12 cycle PCR used barcoded and J-beta primers. TCRdb re-derived calls from the 5' RACE reads in MiXCR, one entry per CDR3 protein. The table includes roughly 2 million distinct CDR3 sequences, 49% detected once. These data belong to a study of blood T cells in healthy people across ages. The CDR3 is 15 amino acids long, termini counted. CDR1 and CDR2 (germline): MGHRA, YSYEKL. The sequencing sample was made of blood. The sequence derives from a woman in her thirties or forties in good health. V is TRBV4-1 and J is TRBJ2-7; the table gives TRBD2 as D, unverified against the DNA. The CDR3 sequence is CASSLFGPEPYEQYF.